These T cell receptor beta chains were read from a single sample in a study of cytotoxic CD8 clonotypes in ibrutinib-treated CLL. Measured with immunoSEQ multiplex PCR; TCRdb has only the in-frame clones, and not every one. In the table there are some 70,000 clones, approximately 70% of which are singletons. Here the sequenced sample was PBMCs, taken after 12 months of ibrutinib treatment. Every receptor here comes from a human donor with chronic lymphocytic leukemia. Each CDR3 is given with its conserved first and last residue. A D gene is named only where the DNA matches it firmly. The size entry is marked missing in some rows and otherwise reads once, few, many or a size class.

clone size: -
CDR3 length: 15
V gene: TRBV2
D gene: TRBD1
J gene: TRBJ2-3
CDR3 protein: CASNRGEPLVSTQYF
CDR3 DNA: TGTGCCAGCAACAGGGGTGAGCCCCTGGTTAGTACGCAGTATTTT

clone size: few
CDR3 length: 14
V gene: TRBV19
D gene: TRBD1
J gene: TRBJ1-5
CDR3 protein: CASSELTGNQPQHF
CDR3 DNA: TGTGCCAGTAGTGAATTGACAGGGAATCAGCCCCAGCATTTT

clone size: -
CDR3 length: 13
V gene: TRBV10-3
D gene: -
J gene: TRBJ1-2
CDR3 protein: CAISESRFGGYTF
CDR3 DNA: TGTGCCATCAGTGAGTCCAGGTTCGGGGGCTACACCTTC

clone size: -
CDR3 length: 18
V gene: TRBV28
D gene: TRBD1
J gene: TRBJ1-6
CDR3 protein: CASSFRDRTASYNSPLHF
CDR3 DNA: TGTGCCAGCAGTTTCCGGGACAGAACGGCCTCCTATAATTCACCCCTCCACTTT

clone size: -
CDR3 length: 12
V gene: TRBV7-9
D gene: TRBD1
J gene: TRBJ1-1
CDR3 protein: CASSWDRPEAFF
CDR3 DNA: TGTGCCAGCAGCTGGGACAGGCCTGAAGCTTTCTTT

clone size: -
CDR3 length: 13
V gene: TRBV6-6
D gene: TRBD1
J gene: TRBJ1-6
CDR3 protein: CASRRNQGAPLHF
CDR3 DNA: TGTGCCAGCAGACGCAATCAGGGGGCACCCCTCCACTTT

clone size: -
CDR3 length: 11
V gene: TRBV5-5
D gene: -
J gene: TRBJ2-3
CDR3 protein: CASSFEVVWYF
CDR3 DNA: TGTGCCAGCAGCTTCGAGGTGGTTTGGTATTTT

clone size: -
CDR3 length: 19
V gene: TRBV4-2
D gene: -
J gene: TRBJ1-2
CDR3 protein: CASSQVIGGGASTNYGYTF
CDR3 DNA: TGTGCCAGCAGCCAAGTAATAGGGGGGGGCGCGTCCACTAACTATGGCTACACCTTC

clone size: -
CDR3 length: 16
V gene: TRBV5-1
D gene: TRBD1
J gene: TRBJ2-1
CDR3 protein: CASSFSSGTDYNEQFF
CDR3 DNA: TGCGCCAGCAGCTTTTCGTCCGGGACAGATTACAATGAGCAGTTCTTC

clone size: -
CDR3 length: 12
V gene: TRBV10-3
D gene: -
J gene: TRBJ1-1
CDR3 protein: CAIRGVDSEAFF
CDR3 DNA: TGTGCCATCAGGGGGGTTGACAGTGAAGCTTTCTTT

clone size: -
CDR3 length: 13
V gene: TRBV30
D gene: -
J gene: TRBJ1-2
CDR3 protein: CAWRRVGGIRYTF
CDR3 DNA: TGTGCCTGGAGGAGGGTCGGGGGGATACGCTACACCTTC

clone size: -
CDR3 length: 15
V gene: TRBV6-1
D gene: TRBD2
J gene: TRBJ2-1
CDR3 protein: CATLKGLAGYNEQFF
CDR3 DNA: TGTGCCACTCTAAAGGGACTAGCGGGGTATAATGAGCAGTTCTTC

clone size: -
CDR3 length: 18
V gene: TRBV28
D gene: -
J gene: TRBJ2-2
CDR3 protein: CASSLWGWGGPNTGELFF
CDR3 DNA: TGTGCCAGCAGTTTATGGGGGTGGGGAGGTCCGAACACCGGGGAGCTGTTTTTT

clone size: -
CDR3 length: 14
V gene: TRBV19
D gene: TRBD2
J gene: TRBJ2-6
CDR3 protein: CASGGKAGANVLTF
CDR3 DNA: TGTGCAAGCGGGGGTAAAGCAGGGGCCAACGTCCTGACTTTC